This TCR beta chain was recovered during a study of post-analysis software for immune sequencing data. Study details: Disease courses included relapsing-remitting, secondary progressive and progressive-relapsing multiple sclerosis.

The J segment lost 7 bases and the V segment lost 8 bases, leaving 12 bases of the junction unmatched. The CDR3 sequence is 13 residues long. Germline V gives CDR1 SQVTM, CDR2 ANQGSEA. Comment on this clonotype: This could be a read error, since a much larger clone is one nucleotide away.

Incorporated into the TCR beta cDNA libraries were unique molecular identifiers, which served to reduce PCR and sequencing biases. T cells numbering about 0.85 to 11 million gave rise to roughly 0.5 million cDNA molecules. In TCRdb, the PCR reads were re-called with MiXCR into one record per CDR3 protein. The repertoire holds about 160,000 distinct CDR3 sequences, with around 34% as singletons. The rearrangement uses TRBV29-1 and TRBJ2-7; 9 positions agree with TRBD2. Sequences were derived from blood, sampled after autologous hematopoietic stem cell transplantation. The TCR was taken from a girl aged 10 to 17 with multiple sclerosis. The CDR3 DNA follows: TGCAGCTCCGGGGTTAGCGGGAGTCATGAGCAGTACTTC. It is translated as CSSGVSGSHEQYF.